Below, 31 T cell receptor beta chains from the same sample are listed, as sequenced in a study of CD8 T cells in Susac syndrome (dated by TCRdb to 2018 to 2020). The library was generated by the immunoSEQ multiplex PCR assay. RNA was extracted with the RNeasy kit and roughly 0.5 to 1 ug was reverse transcribed using random hexamers. TCRdb reanalyzed the raw reads on its own, using fastp at Q25 for trimming and MiXCR for clone calling, and kept in-frame beta chains. CDR3 protein sequences are deduplicated, and each keeps its most common genes and DNA. The sample table contains about 290,000 distinct CDR3 sequences; only one count was recorded for approximately 85% of them. The leading ten clones occupy 0.2% to 0.25% of the sample. The source material was CD8+ T cells from PBMCs. These TCRs come from a human donor with multiple sclerosis.

The rearrangement uses TRBV10-1 and TRBJ1-5; D is unclear. The germline V gene has CDR1 WNHNN and CDR2 SYGVQD (reference sequence). CDR3 size: 15 residues. V was shortened by 3 bases and J by 4 bases, with 13 bases between the two germline ends. In DNA form, the CDR3 reads TGCGCCAGCAGTGATGTAGGCAGTTATAATCAGCCCCAGCATTTT. Translation: CASSDVGSYNQPQHF.

The chain is built from TRBV27 and TRBJ2-1; the match to TRBD2 covers 9 bases. Germline V gene lookup returns CDR1 MNHEY and CDR2 SMNVEV (reference sequence). The CDR3 is made up of 17 amino acids. Trimming at V came to 5 bases and at J to 8 bases, leaving 16 bases not matched to a gene. As DNA, the CDR3 is TGTGCCAGCAGTCTCTTAGCGGGAGCGGCGTCTAGCGATGAGCAGTTCTTC. Translated, it gives CASSLLAGAASSDEQFF.

The gene calls are TRBV5-4 and TRBJ2-7; maybe TRBD2 (5 bases). The CDR3 runs to 16 residues. The germline CDR1 and CDR2 sequences are SGHNT and YYREEE (reference sequence). The V end was cut by 3 bases, the J end by 0 bases, with 16 bases between. CDR3 in DNA: TGTGCCAGCAGCTCGATTGTGGGAGTTAACTCCTACGAGCAGTACTTC. Translating gives CASSSIVGVNSYEQYF.

This chain connects TRBV4-3 to TRBJ2-1, with 10 bases lining up with TRBD2. This CDR3 is built from 17 residues. V was pared by 1 base and J by 5 bases, with 8 bases of the junction left unmatched. From germline, CDR1 is LGHNA and CDR2 YSLEER. CDR3 sequence: CASSQVGGTSADNEQFF. In nucleotides, the CDR3 is TGCGCCAGCAGCCAAGTGGGGGGGACTAGCGCAGACAATGAGCAGTTCTTC.

This sequence joins TRBV7-8 and TRBJ2-1; D ambiguous. V was cut by 11 bases and J by 0 bases, with 11 bases left in between. The CDR3 has 13 residues. Per the germline V gene, CDR1 is SGHVS and CDR2 is FQNEAQ. The DNA of the CDR3 is TGTGCCTCCGAGGCGAGCTCCTACAATGAGCAGTTCTTC. Translated, it gives CASEASSYNEQFF.

This clonotype occurred a few times. The chain links TRBV9 to TRBJ2-7, with 14 bases identical to TRBD2. CDR1 SGDLS and CDR2 YYNGEE come from the germline V gene. The ends lost 4 bases at V and 5 bases at J; junction bases unmatched: 2. There are 14 residues in the CDR3. For the CDR3, the DNA is TGTGCCAGCAGCTCGGGACTAGCGGGGGACGAGCAGTACTTC. It specifies CASSSGLAGDEQYF.

The J gene is TRBJ1-2, the V gene TRBV4-2; 9 nucleotides agree with TRBD1. Unmatched junction bases numbered 7, after V lost 5 bases and J lost 3 bases. CDR1 LGHNA and CDR2 YNFKEQ come from the germline V gene. The CDR3 spans 15 residues. CDR3 sequence: CASSAPGQGDYGYTF. The DNA for the CDR3 is TGTGCCAGCAGCGCACCGGGACAGGGAGACTATGGCTACACCTTC.

V and J are TRBV20-1 and TRBJ2-5; 9 nucleotides line up with TRBD2. This CDR3 region has 14 residues. Germline-derived CDR1 and CDR2 are DFQATT and SNEGSKA (reference sequence). Trimming took 6 bases from V and 5 from J; bases not matched to a gene: 10. DNA for the CDR3: TGCAGTGCCACCAGGACTAGCGTCGGGGAGACCCAGTACTTC. Residues: CSATRTSVGETQYF.

The chain has TRBV6-5 and TRBJ1-1, with a possible D match to TRBD1 (5 bases). The CDR3 has 13 amino acids. Trimming removed 6 bases at V and 2 bases at J, with 10 bases between. Germline V CDR1 and CDR2: MNHEY, SVGAGI. The DNA for the CDR3 is TGTGCCAGCAGCCGGGGCCGCAACACTGAAGCTTTCTTT. Protein sequence: CASSRGRNTEAFF.

The genes are TRBV6-5 and TRBJ2-2, with D uncertain. CDR1 and CDR2 from the germline V gene are MNHEY and SVGAGI. Trimming left V 4 bases short and J 7 bases short, with 7 bases between. The CDR3 covers 12 residues. CDR3 bases: TGTGCCAGCAGTTCGAGTGGCGGGGAGCTGTTTTTT. It encodes CASSSSGGELFF.

This clonotype has a single count. CDR3 protein: CSARVGSGTDTQYF. CDR3 coding DNA: TGCAGTGCTAGAGTGGGGAGCGGCACAGATACGCAGTATTTT. V is TRBV20-1 and J is TRBJ2-3, with D possibly matching TRBD2 (5 bases). Trimming left V 1 base short and J 1 base short, with 9 bases between. Germline V gene lookup returns CDR1 DFQATT and CDR2 SNEGSKA (reference sequence). CDR3 length: 14 residues.

Only a few counts were recorded for this clonotype. The V and J genes are TRBV13 and TRBJ2-7; D is possibly TRBD2 (6 bases). Looked up from germline, CDR1 is PRHDT and CDR2 is FYEKMQ (reference sequence). CDR3 length: 14 residues. The germline V and J ends were trimmed by 5 bases and 5 bases, with 16 bases remaining between them. The CDR3 here is CASSAGPGVHEQYF. For the CDR3, the DNA is TGTGCCAGCAGCGCCGGACCGGGGGTCCACGAGCAGTACTTC.

This rearrangement joins TRBV20-1 to TRBJ1-1, with 7 nucleotides matching TRBD1. Unmatched junction bases numbered 7, after V lost 4 bases and J lost 5 bases. CDR1 is DFQATT and CDR2 is SNEGSKA in the germline V gene (reference sequence). The CDR3 has 13 amino acids. CDR3 loop: CSATDRSRTEAFF. The CDR3 nucleotides are TGCAGTGCTACGGACAGGAGTAGGACTGAAGCTTTCTTT.

The chain couples TRBV28 to TRBJ1-4; D is unclear. Germline lookup yields CDR1 MDHEN and CDR2 SYDVKM. There are 16 residues in the CDR3. V dropped 5 bases and J dropped 0 bases, with 13 bases sitting between them. In nucleotides, the CDR3 is TGTGCCAGCAGTAGTCAGGAATCAGCAACTAATGAAAAACTGTTTTTT. Translating it yields CASSSQESATNEKLFF. The entire variable domain, with the rest obtained from reference TRBV28 and TRBJ1-4, is as follows: DVKVTQSSRYLVKRTGEKVFLECVQDMDHENMFWYRQDPGLGLRLIYFSYDVKMKEKGDIPEGYSVSREKKERFSLILESASTNQTSMYLCASSSQESATNEKLFFGSGTQLSVL.

V usage is TRBV20-1 and J usage is TRBJ2-7, with no clear D. Looked up from germline, CDR1 is DFQATT and CDR2 is SNEGSKA (reference sequence). The ends were cut back, 7 bases at V and 5 bases at J, with 15 bases in the middle. This CDR3 is built from 12 residues. CDR3 sequence: CSGKTLADEQYF. CDR3 nucleotide sequence: TGCAGTGGTAAGACGTTGGCGGACGAGCAGTACTTC.

V is TRBV11-2 and J is TRBJ1-1; D may be TRBD1 (5 bases). Germline V gene lookup returns CDR1 SGHAT and CDR2 FQNNGV. This CDR3 region has 17 residues. V was cut by 4 bases and J by 5 bases, with 23 bases left in between. CDR3 in amino acids: CASSSRPVGGKWTEAFF. The CDR3 DNA sequence: TGTGCCAGCAGCTCTAGACCGGTCGGGGGGAAGTGGACTGAAGCTTTCTTT.

The chain couples TRBV27 to TRBJ2-5, with D unclear. V dropped 2 bases and J dropped 0 bases, with 10 bases sitting between them. Per the germline V gene, CDR1 is MNHEY and CDR2 is SMNVEV (reference sequence). The CDR3 contains 15 residues. CDR3 coding DNA: TGTGCCAGCAGTTTAGCCGGGTACTACCAAGAGACCCAGTACTTC. Translated, it gives CASSLAGYYQETQYF.

J is TRBJ2-1 and V is TRBV19; D remains unclear. Germline CDR1 reads LNHDA; CDR2 reads SQIVND (reference sequence). There are 12 residues in the CDR3. Trimming shortened V by 3 bases and J by 3 bases, and 3 bases separated the two germline ends. CDR3 amino acids: CASSIDYNEQFF. CDR3 nucleotide sequence: TGTGCCAGTAGTATCGACTACAATGAGCAGTTCTTC.

The genes are TRBV27 and TRBJ2-7; D is perhaps TRBD1 (6 bases). Germline V CDR1 and CDR2: MNHEY, SMNVEV (reference sequence). V lost 1 base and J 6 bases, leaving 19 bases between the germline ends. The CDR3 length is 16 residues. CDR3 in amino acids: CASSLWSGRGKGEQYF. As DNA, the CDR3 is TGTGCCAGCAGTTTATGGTCCGGCAGGGGAAAAGGCGAGCAGTACTTC.

The rearrangement uses TRBV27 and TRBJ2-3; D tentatively reads TRBD1 or TRBD2 (5 bases each). The CDR3 spans 12 residues. V was shortened by 6 bases and J by 6 bases, with 10 bases between the two germline ends. Germline CDR1 reads MNHEY; CDR2 reads SMNVEV (reference sequence). The CDR3: CASRTGLDTQYF. In nucleotides, the CDR3 is TGTGCCAGCAGAACGGGGCTCGATACGCAGTATTTT.

This clonotype showed up just once. This chain links TRBV5-6 with TRBJ1-1, with 8 bases that match TRBD1. The length of the CDR3 is 14 residues. Germline CDR1 SGHDT, CDR2 YYEEEE. After removal of 4 bases from V and 4 bases from J, the junction contained 6 bases not matched to a gene. The CDR3 loop reads CASSPATGVTEAFF. The CDR3, as DNA: TGTGCCAGCAGCCCCGCGACAGGGGTCACTGAAGCTTTCTTT.

V and J are TRBV9 and TRBJ2-7, with a weak D call TRBD2 (6 bases). The germline gives CDR1 SGDLS, CDR2 YYNGEE. This CDR3 is built from 14 residues. The germline V and J ends were trimmed by 4 bases and 3 bases, with 14 bases remaining between them. DNA for the CDR3: TGTGCCAGCAGCCGCCGGGAGACCAGCTACGAGCAGTACTTC. It translates to CASSRRETSYEQYF.

This sequence joins TRBV29-1 and TRBJ2-4; D is uncertain. V was clipped by 0 bases and J by 8 bases, with 5 bases between them. The CDR3 has 11 amino acids. The germline gives CDR1 SQVTM, CDR2 ANQGSEA. CDR3 residues: CSVEDGDIQYF. DNA of the CDR3: TGCAGCGTTGAAGATGGAGACATTCAGTACTTC.

The J gene is TRBJ2-7, the V gene TRBV4-3, with 8 bases lining up with TRBD2. Per germline, CDR1 LGHNA and CDR2 YSLEER. CDR3 length: 16 amino acids. V was clipped by 0 bases and J by 1 base; unmatched bases: 5. The CDR3 loop is CASSQEGGRTSYEQYF. DNA of the CDR3: TGCGCCAGCAGCCAAGAAGGCGGGAGGACATCCTACGAGCAGTACTTC.

The genes are TRBV7-2 and TRBJ1-1; D remains unclear. CDR1 SGHTA and CDR2 FQGNSA come from the germline V gene. The CDR3 length is 13 residues. V lost 5 bases to trimming and J lost 8 bases, with 15 bases between them. CDR3 region: CASSLSLVTEAFF. The DNA of the CDR3 is TGTGCCAGCAGCCTGAGTCTAGTAACCGAAGCTTTCTTT.

The chain uses TRBV10-3 and TRBJ2-2; D remains ambiguous. Germline loops: CDR1 ENHRY, CDR2 SYGVKD. V lost 0 bases to trimming and J lost 6 bases, with 14 bases between them. This CDR3 spans 16 amino acids. The CDR3 bases are TGTGCCATCAGTGAGTCCACTGGTTTACGGGCCGGGGAGCTGTTTTTT. Its translation is CAISESTGLRAGELFF.

CDR3 nucleotide sequence: TGTGCCAGCAGTCGTTACCAGGGGGTCCTCAATGAGCAGTTCTTC. Translated: CASSRYQGVLNEQFF. The chain is built from TRBV28 and TRBJ2-1, with 7 bases identical to TRBD1. Unmatched junction bases numbered 10, after V lost 5 bases and J lost 6 bases. CDR1 and CDR2 (germline): MDHEN, SYDVKM. The CDR3 loop spans 15 amino acids.

V gene TRBV27 combines with J gene TRBJ2-3; 10 nucleotides match TRBD2. With 7 bases clipped from V and 2 bases from J, the junction kept 18 bases outside the gene matches. The CDR3 length is 19 residues. CDR1 MNHEY and CDR2 SMNVEV come from the germline V gene (reference sequence). CDR3: CASKPLGLAGVLPTDTQYF. The DNA for the CDR3 is TGTGCCAGCAAGCCCCTCGGGCTAGCGGGAGTCCTACCCACAGATACGCAGTATTTT.

The chain joins TRBV15 to TRBJ2-1; unclear D gene. V shed 0 bases and J shed 8 bases, with 5 bases lying between them. This CDR3 is built from 12 residues. Germline loops: CDR1 LNHNV, CDR2 YYDKDF (reference sequence). The CDR3 nucleotides are TGTGCCACCAGCAGAGATATGGATGAGCAGTTCTTC. Encoded protein: CATSRDMDEQFF. The whole variable domain, filled in from reference TRBV15 and TRBJ2-1, reads DAMVIQNPRYQVTQFGKPVTLSCSQTLNHNVMYWYQQKSSQAPKLLFHYYDKDFNNEADTPDNFQSRRPNTSFCFLDIRSPGLGDTAMYLCATSRDMDEQFFGPGTRLTVL.

The genes are TRBV29-1 and TRBJ2-7; 7 nucleotides agree with TRBD1. J gave up 5 bases and V 7 bases, and 14 bases lay outside the gene matches. This CDR3 comprises 14 residues. Germline V gene lookup returns CDR1 SQVTM and CDR2 ANQGSEA. DNA of the CDR3: TGCAGCGCGACCTCCGGCACAGGGGCCCACGAGCAGTACTTC. It translates to CSATSGTGAHEQYF.

This sequence joins TRBV15 and TRBJ2-5; D unclear. The germline CDR1 and CDR2 sequences are LNHNV and YYDKDF (reference sequence). The germline V and J ends were trimmed by 0 bases and 3 bases, with 11 bases remaining between them. The CDR3 runs to 15 residues. The CDR3, as DNA: TGTGCCACCAGCAGAGAGGGATTCATAGAAGAGACCCAGTACTTC. Amino acids: CATSREGFIEETQYF.